The clone carrying this T cell receptor (beta chain) has a single count. Antigen specificity is unknown. This record belongs to a study of naive and memory T cell subsets. Both TRBC1 and TRBC2 were covered by a beta constant-region primer of two equimolar oligonucleotides. Nested alpha and beta constant-region primers with the SP2 primer drove four PCR rounds on ligated cDNA. TCRdb independently ran MiXCR on the UMI-ligation and nested PCR reads; one entry per CDR3 protein. This sample has 95,000 to 150,000 distinct CDR3 sequences, with approximately 37% found just once. Findings and limits, study-wide: Naive and memory subsets had different power law exponents for TCR abundance. Activation and differentiation may alter RNA-based TCR counts.

This CDR3 has 14 residues. The germline CDR1 and CDR2 sequences are MDHEN and SYDVKM. With 0 bases removed from V and 7 bases from J, the gap between germline ends came to 11 bases. The sequenced material came from central memory CD4+ T cells from blood. The receptor was derived from a human donor in good health. The chain combines TRBV28 with TRBJ2-3; D not certain. The CDR3 DNA follows: TGTGCCAGCAGTTTATGGACGGCGCGATATACGCAGTATTTT. This gives the protein CASSLWTARYTQYF.